This is a list of T cell receptor beta chains from one sample in a study of cytomegalovirus exposure and HLA in healthy donors. The assay was immunoSEQ multiplex PCR, and TCRdb's table has in-frame clones only and misses some. This sample has around 130,000 clones, with roughly 78% found just once. Source material: PBMCs. Receptors were obtained from a man between 25 and 39 years old in good health and CMV-seronegative. Each CDR3 is given with its conserved first and last residue. The order of the fields is V gene, D gene, clone size, J gene, CDR3 DNA, CDR3 protein. A D gene is named only where the DNA matches it firmly. Size is omitted from some rows. Given values are once, few, many or a class for expanded clones.

v_gene: TRBV4-1; d_gene: NA; abundance: NA; j_gene: TRBJ1-5; CDR3nt: TGCGCCAGCAGCCAAACGGACATAAGCAATCAGCCCCAGCATTTT; CDR3aa: CASSQTDISNQPQHF
v_gene: TRBV4-1; d_gene: TRBD1; abundance: few; j_gene: TRBJ2-1; CDR3nt: TGCGCCAGCAGCCCCGTAGGACAGGGATACAATGAGCAGTTCTTC; CDR3aa: CASSPVGQGYNEQFF
v_gene: TRBV7-3; d_gene: TRBD2; abundance: NA; j_gene: TRBJ2-1; CDR3nt: TGTGCCAGCAGCTTAACACTAGCGGGGGGGGGTTACAATGAGCAGTTCTTC; CDR3aa: CASSLTLAGGGYNEQFF
v_gene: TRBV9; d_gene: NA; abundance: NA; j_gene: TRBJ2-3; CDR3nt: TGTGCCAGCAGCGTAGCGGGGGAGACCACAGATACGCAGTATTTT; CDR3aa: CASSVAGETTDTQYF
v_gene: TRBV27; d_gene: NA; abundance: NA; j_gene: TRBJ1-2; CDR3nt: TGTGCCAGCAGTTTACTTGGCCAGGGCTATGGCTACACCTTC; CDR3aa: CASSLLGQGYGYTF
v_gene: TRBV11-2; d_gene: TRBD2; abundance: NA; j_gene: TRBJ2-1; CDR3nt: TGTGCCAGCAGCCTGGGGCCCGGGACTAGCGGTTACAATGAGCAGTTCTTC; CDR3aa: CASSLGPGTSGYNEQFF
v_gene: TRBV5-8; d_gene: NA; abundance: NA; j_gene: TRBJ2-3; CDR3nt: TGTGCCAGCAGTAACTTAGCTGGAGAGGGAGATACGCAGTATTTT; CDR3aa: CASSNLAGEGDTQYF
v_gene: TRBV7-8; d_gene: NA; abundance: NA; j_gene: TRBJ1-5; CDR3nt: TGTGCCAGCAGCTTAGCGTCTATGCAGGGCTCGCGCCAGCCCCAGCATTTT; CDR3aa: CASSLASMQGSRQPQHF
v_gene: TRBV4-1; d_gene: NA; abundance: few; j_gene: TRBJ1-3; CDR3nt: TGCGCCAGCAGCCAAGAGGAACTATTTGCTGGAAACACCATATATTTT; CDR3aa: CASSQEELFAGNTIYF
v_gene: TRBV7-9; d_gene: TRBD2; abundance: NA; j_gene: TRBJ2-1; CDR3nt: TGTGCCAGCAGCGGAGGACTAGCGGGTCAGTTCTTC; CDR3aa: CASSGGLAGQFF
v_gene: TRBV30; d_gene: NA; abundance: NA; j_gene: TRBJ2-7; CDR3nt: TGTGCCTGGAGTGTGTCGTCCAGTTCCAGCGAGCAGTACTTC; CDR3aa: CAWSVSSSSSEQYF
v_gene: TRBV15; d_gene: TRBD1; abundance: NA; j_gene: TRBJ2-7; CDR3nt: TGTGCCACCAGCAGGTCGACAGGGCACGAGCAGTACTTC; CDR3aa: CATSRSTGHEQYF
v_gene: TRBV6-6; d_gene: NA; abundance: NA; j_gene: TRBJ1-4; CDR3nt: TGTGCCAGCAGTTACGGGGGGGGAAATAATGAAAAACTGTTTTTT; CDR3aa: CASSYGGGNNEKLFF
v_gene: TRBV27; d_gene: TRBD2; abundance: NA; j_gene: TRBJ2-7; CDR3nt: TGTGCCAGCAGTCCGACCGGCTGGGGGGGCTCCTACGAGCAGTACTTC; CDR3aa: CASSPTGWGGSYEQYF
v_gene: TRBV19; d_gene: TRBD2; abundance: once; j_gene: TRBJ2-1; CDR3nt: TGTGCCAGTAGTATGTGGCTAGCGGACAATGAGCAGTTCTTC; CDR3aa: CASSMWLADNEQFF
v_gene: TRBV29-1; d_gene: NA; abundance: NA; j_gene: TRBJ1-2; CDR3nt: TGCAGCGTTGGAGGAAAGGTCGATGGCTACACCTTC; CDR3aa: CSVGGKVDGYTF
v_gene: TRBV4-1; d_gene: TRBD2; abundance: few; j_gene: TRBJ2-3; CDR3nt: TGCGCCAGCAGCCCTAGCGGGAGCGCGGCAGATACGCAGTATTTT; CDR3aa: CASSPSGSAADTQYF